The 27 T cell receptor beta chains listed next were all sequenced from one sample in a study of T cells in Graves' hyperthyroidism and ophthalmopathy. The TCR beta CDR3 regions underwent amplification using RNA transcripts as the source. Primed by the HTBI set, a first-round RT-PCR was run on the TCR CDR3. TCRdb redid the calling of the multiplex PCR reads with MiXCR, one entry per CDR3 protein. The sample carries more than 550,000 distinct CDR3 sequences, just under 45% recorded once. Sequenced input: peripheral blood or thyroid tissue (not recorded which). These receptors all stem from an adult man with Graves' disease, either hyperthyroidism or ophthalmopathy (not recorded which).

This rearrangement joins TRBV10-2 to TRBJ1-2, with D hard to call. V lost 6 bases and J 8 bases, leaving 25 bases between the germline ends. Germline V CDR1 and CDR2: WSHSY, SAAADI. The CDR3 contains 16 residues. The CDR3 coding sequence is TGCGCCAGCAGCTTGAGCCCCTTCGACGAGGGAGACGGCTACACCTTC. Translated: CASSLSPFDEGDGYTF.

The rearrangement joins TRBV7-2 to TRBJ2-2; 7 bases map to TRBD2. The germline V gene has CDR1 SGHTA and CDR2 FQGNSA. The CDR3 runs to 15 residues. V lost 5 bases and J lost 4; bases outside the gene matches: 7. For the CDR3, the DNA is TGTGCCAGCAGCCCGGCATGGGAGGGCACCGGGGAGCTGTTTTTT. Translated, it gives CASSPAWEGTGELFF.

In this sample, this clonotype turned up a few times. This chain uses TRBV5-1 with TRBJ2-2; no reliable D call. The CDR3 extends over 13 amino acids. Germline V gene lookup returns CDR1 SGHRS and CDR2 YFSETQ. Trimming pared 0 bases from V and 7 bases from J, leaving 7 bases between. CDR3 DNA sequence: TGCGCCAGCAGCTTGGTCCCGGGCGGGGAGCTGTTTTTT. This translates into CASSLVPGGELFF. Complete variable domain (other parts from reference TRBV5-1 and TRBJ2-2): KAGVTQTPRYLIKTRGQQVTLSCSPISGHRSVSWYQQTPGQGLQFLFEYFSETQRNKGNFPGRFSGRQFSNSRSEMNVSTLELGDSALYLCASSLVPGGELFFGEGSRLTVL.

This clonotype showed up many times. The V call is TRBV7-8, the J call TRBJ2-7, with TRBD2 identical over 9 bases. After removal of 5 bases from V and 5 bases from J, the junction contained 10 bases not matched to a gene. The germline V gene encodes CDR1 SGHVS and CDR2 FQNEAQ. This CDR3 region has 15 residues. The CDR3 spells CASSQLGTSLNEQYF. The CDR3 DNA sequence: TGTGCCAGCAGCCAATTGGGGACTAGCCTAAACGAGCAGTACTTC.

Only a few counts were recorded for this clonotype. The rearrangement links TRBV19 to TRBJ1-4; D is perhaps TRBD1 (5 bases). The CDR3 loop spans 17 amino acids. Looked up from germline, CDR1 is LNHDA and CDR2 is SQIVND (reference sequence). Trimming removed 3 bases at V and 0 bases at J, with 14 bases between. The CDR3 here is CASSIWKGITTNEKLFF. The CDR3, as DNA: TGTGCCAGTAGTATCTGGAAGGGGATCACAACTAATGAAAAACTGTTTTTT.

Points on this clonotype: Possible read error: a much larger clone is one base away. The chain carries TRBV24-1 and TRBJ2-2; 9 nucleotides match TRBD1. CDR3 length equals 14 residues. The V gene's germline CDR1 is KGHDR and CDR2 SFDVKD. This CDR3 is CATTQGANTGELLF. CDR3 in DNA: TGTGCCACCACACAGGGGGCGAACACCGGGGAGCTGCTTTTT.

This sequence joins TRBV20-1 and TRBJ1-5; D not certain. V was pared by 5 bases and J by 13 bases, with 6 bases between. The CDR3 consists of 8 residues. Germline-derived CDR1 and CDR2 are DFQATT and SNEGSKA (reference sequence). The CDR3 DNA reads TGCAGTGCTGGACCACAGCATTTT. Protein sequence: CSAGPQHF.

The gene calls are TRBV7-9 and TRBJ2-7; 7 bases are shared with TRBD2. This CDR3 has 15 amino acids. V dropped 3 bases and J dropped 3; count of bases not matched to a gene: 8. Germline V gene data show CDR1 as SEHNR and CDR2 as FQNEAQ (reference sequence). CDR3 nucleotide sequence: TGTGCCAGCAGCTTGATGCAGGGAGGGCTCTACGAGCAGTACTTC. This codes for CASSLMQGGLYEQYF.

V and J are TRBV20-1 and TRBJ2-7, with TRBD1 matching over 10 bases. The CDR3 spans 17 residues. Germline values: CDR1 DFQATT, CDR2 SNEGSKA (reference sequence). J was trimmed by 0 bases and V by 5 bases; bases with no gene match: 13. The CDR3, as DNA: TGCAGTGCTGTCGGGACAGGGGAACTCAGGAGCTCCTACGAGCAGTACTTC. Residues: CSAVGTGELRSSYEQYF.

The chain employs TRBV9 and TRBJ1-1; 8 bases fit TRBD1. The V gene end was trimmed by 4 bases and the J gene end by 3 bases; junction bases not matched to a gene: 8. Germline CDR1 is SGDLS and CDR2 is YYNGEE. The CDR3 contains 15 residues. The CDR3 is CASSQGQGLDTEAFF. CDR3 DNA sequence: TGTGCCAGCAGCCAAGGACAGGGTTTGGACACTGAAGCTTTCTTT.

This clonotype was counted many times. This rearrangement joins TRBV2 to TRBJ1-6; no reliable D call. The ends were cut back, 5 bases at V and 10 bases at J, with 15 bases in the middle. The germline V gene encodes CDR1 SNHLY and CDR2 FYNNEI. The CDR3 contains 14 residues. The CDR3: CASSSQLSGSPLHF. CDR3 nucleotide sequence: TGTGCCAGCAGTTCTCAACTTTCGGGATCACCCCTCCACTTT.

The chain combines TRBV9 with TRBJ2-6; 9 positions match TRBD2. This CDR3 contains 16 residues. The germline gives CDR1 SGDLS, CDR2 YYNGEE. V lost 0 bases, J lost 4 bases, and 2 bases stayed unmatched. CDR3 in amino acids: CASSVGGTSGANVLTF. CDR3 sequence (DNA): TGTGCCAGCAGCGTAGGCGGGACTAGCGGGGCCAACGTCCTGACTTTC. The full variable domain, completed using reference TRBV9 and TRBJ2-6, is DSGVTQTPKHLITATGQRVTLRCSPRSGDLSVYWYQQSLDQGLQFLIQYYNGEERAKGNILERFSAQQFPDLHSELNLSSLELGDSALYFCASSVGGTSGANVLTFGAGSRLTVL.

V is TRBV12-3 or TRBV12-4 and J is TRBJ2-2; TRBD1 matches at 7 bases. This CDR3 has 15 amino acids. The V segment lost 5 bases and the J segment 2 bases; nucleotides outside the gene matches: 5. DNA of the CDR3: TGTGCCAGCAGTCCATGGGACAGCAACACCGGGGAGCTGTTTTTT. Its translation: CASSPWDSNTGELFF.

This rearrangement joins TRBV7-2 to TRBJ2-7, with a possible D match to TRBD1 (6 bases). Trimming left V 2 bases short and J 1 base short, with 12 bases between. CDR3 size: 15 residues. CDR1 is SGHTA, CDR2 FQGNSA, per germline. CDR3 region: CASSLRQDRSYEQYF. CDR3 sequence (DNA): TGTGCCAGCAGCTTACGTCAGGACAGATCCTACGAGCAGTACTTC.

This clonotype has just a few counts. This sequence joins TRBV7-2 and TRBJ1-1; D is uncertain. Between the trimmed V and J ends, which lost 1 base and 4 bases, there was a span of 10 bases. The germline CDR1 and CDR2 sequences are SGHTA and FQGNSA. The CDR3 is 14 residues long. The CDR3 loop is CASSLESLSTEAFF. As DNA, the CDR3 is TGTGCCAGCAGCTTAGAATCACTGAGCACTGAAGCTTTCTTT.

In nucleotides, the CDR3 is TGTGCCACCAAATACGTCGGGGTCGTCTATGGCTACACCTTC. Protein sequence: CATKYVGVVYGYTF. The chain recombines TRBV2 with TRBJ1-2; D unresolved. Trimming removed 10 bases at V and 4 bases at J, with 19 bases between. CDR3 length: 14 amino acids. Germline CDR1 is SNHLY and CDR2 is FYNNEI.

This chain joins TRBV20-1 and TRBJ1-2; no reliable D call. The CDR3 sequence is 14 residues long. Germline CDR1 DFQATT, CDR2 SNEGSKA (reference sequence). Trimming removed 4 bases from V and 5 bases from J, with 17 bases in between. This CDR3 is CSATSGRETYGYTF. The CDR3 DNA is TGCAGTGCTACCTCGGGGAGGGAGACTTATGGCTACACCTTC.

The V gene is TRBV2, the J gene TRBJ1-1; D uncertain. V was cut by 8 bases and J by 4 bases, with 14 bases left in between. CDR3 size: 13 residues. The germline V gene encodes CDR1 SNHLY and CDR2 FYNNEI. The CDR3 DNA follows: TGTGCCAGCGTAGCTAGACTGGGCACTGAAGCTTTCTTT. It is translated as CASVARLGTEAFF.

Ten or more counts support this clonotype. V gene TRBV20-1 combines with J gene TRBJ2-5; 13 bases line up with TRBD2. Unmatched junction bases numbered 4, after V lost 0 bases and J lost 3 bases. The CDR3 is made up of 16 amino acids. The germline V gene has CDR1 DFQATT and CDR2 SNEGSKA (reference sequence). CDR3 sequence (DNA): TGCAGTGCTAGAGATCCGACTAGCGGGAGGAAAGAGACCCAGTACTTC. Translated: CSARDPTSGRKETQYF.

This clonotype was counted between two and nine times. This chain connects TRBV12-3 or TRBV12-4 to TRBJ1-5; D is undetermined. Trimming cost V 3 bases and J 4 bases, with 10 bases left between them. The CDR3 contains 14 residues. The CDR3 is CASSFMSGNQPQHF. CDR3 sequence (DNA): TGTGCCAGCAGTTTTATGTCCGGGAATCAGCCCCAGCATTTT.

With respect to this clonotype: Given a much more abundant clone one base away, this may be a read error. V and J are TRBV24-1 and TRBJ1-5; weak D call: TRBD1 (5 bases). The CDR3 runs to 15 residues. Germline lookup yields CDR1 KGHDR and CDR2 SFDVKD. CDR3 amino acids: CATSDSGGLGQPRHF. The CDR3 DNA is TGTGCCACCAGTGATTCGGGGGGTCTGGGTCAGCCCCGGCATTTT.

This chain joins TRBV20-1 and TRBJ1-3; TRBD1 matches at 8 bases. This CDR3 is 12 amino acids long. Germline CDR1 is DFQATT and CDR2 is SNEGSKA (reference sequence). The V segment lost 7 bases and the J segment 11 bases; nucleotides outside the gene matches: 10. CDR3 DNA sequence: TGCAGTGTCGACAGGGGTGGCAACGCCATATATTTT. This translates into CSVDRGGNAIYF.

CDR3 region: CASSGFGTSPYEQYF. Written as DNA, the CDR3 is TGTGCCAGCAGTGGATTCGGGACATCGCCTTACGAGCAGTACTTC. The chain links TRBV2 to TRBJ2-7; the D gene is possibly TRBD1 (6 bases). This CDR3 spans 15 amino acids. Germline CDR1 reads SNHLY; CDR2 reads FYNNEI. V lost 4 bases and J lost 4, with 17 bases in between.

Worth noting for this clonotype: This may arise from a read error, as a much more abundant clone is one base away. The chain combines TRBV7-8 with TRBJ2-7, with a possible D match to TRBD1 (6 bases). There are 14 residues in the CDR3. In germline, CDR1 is SGHVS, CDR2 FQNEAQ. The germline V and J ends were trimmed by 5 bases and 2 bases, with 13 bases remaining between them. CDR3 residues: CASSPQGVTYEQYF. The CDR3 DNA reads as TGTGCCAGCAGCCCACAGGGAGTGACCTACGAGCAGTACTTC.

V and J are TRBV7-9 and TRBJ1-1; 11 nucleotides align to TRBD1. This CDR3 is built from 16 residues. CDR1 is SEHNR, CDR2 FQNEAQ, per germline (reference sequence). Trimming at V came to 4 bases and at J to 1 base, leaving 5 bases not matched to a gene. CDR3 sequence (DNA): TGTGCCAGCAGCTACTCCGGGACAGGGGGGAACACTGAAGCTTTCTTT. Amino acid sequence: CASSYSGTGGNTEAFF.

The chain is built from TRBV20-1 and TRBJ2-5, with D perhaps matching TRBD2 (7 bases). The CDR3 has 16 residues. The ends were cut back, 0 bases at V and 1 base at J, with 15 bases in the middle. CDR1 and CDR2 from the germline V gene are DFQATT and SNEGSKA (reference sequence). CDR3 DNA sequence: TGCAGTGCTAGAGATGGGGGCGGGGGCCTCCAAGAGACCCAGTACTTC. Translated: CSARDGGGGLQETQYF.

This clonotype was recorded many times. V is TRBV9 and J is TRBJ2-2; D gene unclear. There are 13 residues in the CDR3. Trimming removed 5 bases from V and 5 bases from J, with 10 bases in between. CDR1 and CDR2 (germline): SGDLS, YYNGEE. The CDR3 coding sequence is TGTGCCAGCAGTGTACTGGGGACCGGGGAGCTGTTTTTT. This sequence encodes CASSVLGTGELFF. Drawing the rest from reference TRBV9 and TRBJ2-2, the complete variable domain is DSGVTQTPKHLITATGQRVTLRCSPRSGDLSVYWYQQSLDQGLQFLIQYYNGEERAKGNILERFSAQQFPDLHSELNLSSLELGDSALYFCASSVLGTGELFFGEGSRLTVL.